A single sample gave rise to the 10 T cell receptor beta chains below, sequenced in a study of cytomegalovirus exposure and HLA in healthy donors. PCR used 60 Vbeta primers and 13 Jbeta primers. Profiling relied on immunoSEQ multiplex PCR, and the TCRdb table lists in-frame clones only, not all of them. The sample comprises about 150,000 clones, over 70% of which are singletons, and about 5% rests with the top ten. Sequencing was performed on PBMCs. These TCRs come from a man aged 25 to 40 in good health and CMV-seropositive.

The rearrangement links TRBV18 to TRBJ1-2; D gene unclear. The germline V gene has CDR1 KGHSH and CDR2 LQKENI. The length of the CDR3 is 15 residues. V lost 1 base and J lost 0, with 9 bases in between. The CDR3, as DNA: TGTGCCAGCTCACCACAAAGCGAAGCTAACTATGGCTACACCTTC. The encoded protein is CASSPQSEANYGYTF. The full variable domain, rest sourced from reference TRBV18 and TRBJ1-2, is NAGVMQNPRHLVRRRGQEARLRCSPMKGHSHVYWYRQLPEEGLKFMVYLQKENIIDESGMPKERFSAEFPKEGPSILRIQQVVRGDSAAYFCASSPQSEANYGYTFGSGTRLTVV.

The chain has TRBV6-1 and TRBJ1-1; D might be TRBD1 (5 bases). This CDR3 is 13 amino acids long. Trimming pared 10 bases from V and 4 bases from J, leaving 16 bases between. Germline CDR1 and CDR2: MNHNS and SASEGT. Here the CDR3 reads CATVWQGGTEAFF. The CDR3 coding sequence is TGTGCCACCGTTTGGCAGGGTGGCACTGAAGCTTTCTTT.

The rearrangement joins TRBV30 to TRBJ1-4, with D perhaps TRBD1 (6 bases). V lost 1 base and J 3 bases, leaving 6 bases between the germline ends. The CDR3 is 13 amino acids. Germline V CDR1 and CDR2: GTSNPN, SVGIG (reference sequence). CDR3 nucleotides: TGTGCCTGGAGTGCAGGGGCTAATGAAAAACTGTTTTTT. Translating gives CAWSAGANEKLFF.

This clone was picked up a small number of times. The V call is TRBV5-4, the J call TRBJ2-1, with 7 bases that match TRBD2. CDR1 and CDR2 from the germline V gene are SGHNT and YYREEE (reference sequence). J gave up 3 bases and V 4 bases, and 7 bases lay outside the gene matches. This CDR3 spans 15 amino acids. The CDR3 DNA follows: TGTGCCAGCAGCACTACTAGCGTACTCTACAATGAGCAGTTCTTC. This gives the protein CASSTTSVLYNEQFF.

V is TRBV4-1 and J is TRBJ1-5; TRBD1 aligns across 9 bases. Looked up from germline, CDR1 is MGHRA and CDR2 is YSYEKL. V dropped 4 bases and J dropped 0; count of bases not matched to a gene: 7. The length of the CDR3 is 17 residues. The CDR3 bases are TGCGCCAGCAGCCCCCGGACAGGGGATTATAGCAATCAGCCCCAGCATTTT. It encodes CASSPRTGDYSNQPQHF.

The chain is built from TRBV7-2 and TRBJ2-7; 10 bases map to TRBD1. Germline CDR1 is SGHTA and CDR2 is FQGNSA. Trimming took 4 bases from V and 2 from J; bases not matched to a gene: 11. The CDR3 runs to 17 residues. CDR3: CASSSRTGGSSTYEQYF. In DNA form, the CDR3 reads TGTGCCAGCAGCTCCAGGACAGGGGGAAGCAGCACCTACGAGCAGTACTTC.

The chain combines TRBV5-5 with TRBJ2-7, with D possibly matching TRBD1 (5 bases). The CDR3 runs 14 residues. Germline V gene data show CDR1 as SGHKS and CDR2 as YYEKEE (reference sequence). Trimming left V 1 base short and J 4 bases short, with 12 bases between. CDR3 sequence (DNA): TGTGCCAGCAGCTTGAGGGGAAATATATACGAGCAGTACTTC. It translates to CASSLRGNIYEQYF.

This clone was seen just once. This rearrangement joins TRBV7-9 to TRBJ2-7, with D possibly TRBD2 on 6 matching bases. The CDR3 length is 14 residues. V was pared by 0 bases and J by 6 bases, with 12 bases between. CDR1 SEHNR and CDR2 FQNEAQ come from the germline V gene (reference sequence). The chain's CDR3 is CASSLAGGGTEQYF. DNA of the CDR3: TGTGCCAGCAGCTTAGCTGGCGGCGGGACCGAGCAGTACTTC.

The chain combines TRBV28 with TRBJ1-1; tentative D call: TRBD1 (6 bases). Trimming took 0 bases from V and 1 from J, leaving 9 bases between them. This CDR3 is 15 amino acids long. The germline V gene has CDR1 MDHEN and CDR2 SYDVKM. CDR3 loop: CASSLWDRANTEAFF. The CDR3 DNA reads as TGTGCCAGCAGTTTATGGGACAGAGCGAACACTGAAGCTTTCTTT.

This chain links TRBV30 with TRBJ1-2, with D possibly being TRBD1 (6 bases). CDR1 is GTSNPN, CDR2 SVGIG, per germline (reference sequence). V gave up 2 bases and J gave up 2 bases, with 15 bases separating them. This CDR3 has 15 residues. In DNA form, the CDR3 reads TGTGCCTGGAGTATTATAGGGACACCGAACTATGGCTACACCTTC. It encodes CAWSIIGTPNYGYTF.